One and the same sample provided the 23 T cell receptor beta chains below, sequenced in a study of cytomegalovirus exposure and HLA in healthy donors. Repertoires were generated with immunoSEQ multiplex PCR, while TCRdb's copy carries only in-frame clones and drops some. The data contain more than 130,000 clones, roughly 88% of them singletons. The specimen sequenced was PBMCs. These receptors all stem from a woman between 18 and 30 years old in good health and CMV-seropositive.

V usage is TRBV5-4 and J usage is TRBJ1-2; tentative D call: TRBD1 (5 bases). Trimming shortened V by 4 bases and J by 1 base, and 11 bases separated the two germline ends. Germline assignment: CDR1 SGHNT and CDR2 YYREEE (reference sequence). CDR3 length: 14 amino acids. The CDR3 DNA follows: TGTGCCAGCAGCCTGGAGGGGAATAACTATGGCTACACCTTC. Its translation: CASSLEGNNYGYTF.

J is TRBJ1-1 and V is TRBV7-3; D perhaps matches TRBD1 (5 bases). Germline CDR1 SGHTA, CDR2 FQGTGA. V was trimmed by 2 bases and J by 4 bases, leaving 14 bases between them. The CDR3 is 15 amino acids. The CDR3 loop is CASSLGARGATEAFF. The CDR3 DNA is TGTGCCAGCAGCTTAGGGGCCCGAGGAGCCACTGAAGCTTTCTTT.

The V call is TRBV5-4, the J call TRBJ2-3; 10 nucleotides agree with TRBD2. V shed 4 bases and J 4 bases; nucleotides not matched to a gene: 6. CDR1 and CDR2 from the germline V gene are SGHNT and YYREEE (reference sequence). CDR3 length: 15 residues. CDR3 in amino acids: CASSLASGSSDTQYF. The CDR3, as DNA: TGTGCCAGCAGCCTTGCTAGCGGGAGTTCAGATACGCAGTATTTT.

This clone was seen more than once but under ten times. The chain employs TRBV19 and TRBJ1-5; perhaps TRBD1 as D (5 bases). There are 15 residues in the CDR3. V lost 3 bases to trimming and J lost 5 bases, with 14 bases between them. Germline V gene data show CDR1 as LNHDA and CDR2 as SQIVND (reference sequence). Here the CDR3 reads CASSIDSNRYQPQHF. CDR3 bases: TGTGCCAGTAGTATCGACAGCAACCGATATCAGCCCCAGCATTTT.

The rearrangement links TRBV5-4 to TRBJ2-7; tentatively, D is TRBD2 (5 bases). V was shortened by 4 bases and J by 3 bases, with 20 bases between the two germline ends. This CDR3 comprises 16 residues. CDR1 SGHNT and CDR2 YYREEE come from the germline V gene (reference sequence). CDR3 loop: CASSPSIDLGLYEQYF. The DNA for the CDR3 is TGTGCCAGCAGCCCAAGCATTGACCTTGGACTCTACGAGCAGTACTTC. Looking up the rest from reference TRBV5-4 and TRBJ2-7 gives the full variable domain: ETGVTQSPTHLIKTRGQQVTLRCSSQSGHNTVSWYQQALGQGPQFIFQYYREEENGRGNFPPRFSGLQFPNYSSELNVNALELDDSALYLCASSPSIDLGLYEQYFGPGTRLTVT.

This clone was counted a single time. This sequence joins TRBV19 and TRBJ2-3, with 13 bases that match TRBD2. With V trimmed by 7 bases and J by 4 bases, 5 bases remained unmatched. Germline V gene sequence: CDR1 LNHDA, CDR2 SQIVND (reference sequence). The CDR3 is 15 residues long. As DNA, the CDR3 is TGTGCCAGTAAACGGACTAGCGGGAGTTCAGATACGCAGTATTTT. Protein product: CASKRTSGSSDTQYF.

The CDR3 here is CAISRGYEQYF. The CDR3 DNA is TGTGCCATCAGCAGGGGTTACGAGCAGTACTTC. V and J are TRBV10-3 and TRBJ2-7; perhaps TRBD1 as D (6 bases). The V gene lost 6 bases and the J gene lost 4 bases, with 7 bases spanning the gap. Germline assignment: CDR1 ENHRY and CDR2 SYGVKD. The CDR3 extends over 11 amino acids.

The chain couples TRBV6-1 to TRBJ2-2; TRBD2 matches 7 bases. Unmatched junction bases numbered 6, after V lost 10 bases and J lost 1 base. The CDR3 covers 14 residues. Germline V lookup: CDR1 MNHNS, CDR2 SASEGT. The CDR3 nucleotides read TGTGCCATTATGCGGGGGAAGAACACCGGGGAGCTGTTTTTT. Its translation: CAIMRGKNTGELFF.

The chain links TRBV28 to TRBJ1-2; TRBD1 agrees at 7 bases. Germline V gene data show CDR1 as MDHEN and CDR2 as SYDVKM. CDR3 size: 14 residues. After removal of 2 bases from V and 9 bases from J, the junction contained 9 bases not matched to a gene. The CDR3 loop is CASSLRGQLSSYTF. CDR3 DNA sequence: TGTGCCAGCAGTTTAAGGGGGCAGTTAAGTAGCTACACCTTC.

Only a few counts were recorded for this clone. The chain employs TRBV2 and TRBJ2-3; the match to TRBD2 covers 7 bases. The CDR3 is 14 residues long. The ends lost 6 bases at V and 6 bases at J; junction bases unmatched: 9. From germline, CDR1 is SNHLY and CDR2 FYNNEI. CDR3 region: CASSRGDRVDTQYF. For the CDR3, the DNA is TGTGCCAGCAGCCGGGGGGATCGTGTCGATACGCAGTATTTT. The full variable domain, with the rest looked up from reference TRBV2 and TRBJ2-3, is EPEVTQTPSHQVTQMGQEVILRCVPISNHLYFYWYRQILGQKVEFLVSFYNNEISEKSEIFDDQFSVERPDGSNFTLKIRSTKLEDSAMYFCASSRGDRVDTQYFGPGTRLTVL.

This rearrangement joins TRBV2 to TRBJ1-1; 9 nucleotides match TRBD1. V lost 5 bases, J lost 5 bases, and 9 bases stayed unmatched. The CDR3 sequence is 15 residues long. In germline, CDR1 is SNHLY, CDR2 FYNNEI. In DNA form, the CDR3 reads TGTGCCAGCAGTCCGACCGGGACAGGGCTTACTGAAGCTTTCTTT. Protein: CASSPTGTGLTEAFF.

The rearrangement links TRBV7-9 to TRBJ2-5, with a tentative D call TRBD2 (6 bases). CDR1 and CDR2 from the germline V gene are SEHNR and FQNEAQ (reference sequence). V was trimmed by 5 bases and J by 4 bases, leaving 17 bases between them. The CDR3 is 15 amino acids. The CDR3 DNA follows: TGTGCCAGCAGCCACCGACTAGAAGGATCAGAGACCCAGTACTTC. Its translation: CASSHRLEGSETQYF.

This clone was seen more than once but under ten times. This sequence joins TRBV5-4 and TRBJ2-3; TRBD2 matches 9 bases. In germline, CDR1 is SGHNT, CDR2 YYREEE (reference sequence). There are 17 residues in the CDR3. Germline trimming cut 0 bases from V and 1 base from J; bases unmatched to any gene: 6. CDR3 region: CASSLGLIAGGTDTQYF. CDR3 coding DNA: TGTGCCAGCAGCTTGGGACTCATAGCGGGGGGCACAGATACGCAGTATTTT.

This sequence joins TRBV7-3 and TRBJ2-5; D unclear. V lost 5 bases and J lost 0, with 13 bases in between. The CDR3 loop spans 15 amino acids. Germline V gives CDR1 SGHTA, CDR2 FQGTGA. The CDR3 is CASSTPDKYQETQYF. The CDR3 DNA reads as TGTGCCAGCAGCACCCCCGACAAGTACCAAGAGACCCAGTACTTC.

The chain is built from TRBV11-2 and TRBJ2-3; a possible D gene is TRBD1 (5 bases). CDR1 is SGHAT, CDR2 FQNNGV, per germline. V was cut by 8 bases and J by 5 bases, with 17 bases left in between. CDR3 length: 14 residues. CDR3 nucleotides: TGTGCCAGCTCGATAGGGGCCCTACAAGATACGCAGTATTTT. Translated: CASSIGALQDTQYF.

Only one count was recorded for this clone. The V call is TRBV15, the J call TRBJ1-2, with 8 positions matching TRBD1. The trim removed 2 bases at V and 8 bases at J, leaving 4 bases unmatched. The CDR3 has 13 amino acids. Germline CDR1 reads LNHNV; CDR2 reads YYDKDF (reference sequence). CDR3 nucleotides: TGTGCCACCAGCAGACAGGGGGCGAGCGGCTACACCTTC. This translates into CATSRQGASGYTF.

Details on this clone: The junction does not match germline at one end; this may be a read error. The chain combines TRBV7-7 with TRBJ2-5, with D maybe TRBD2 (5 bases). Germline V gene lookup returns CDR1 SSHAT and CDR2 FNYEAQ (reference sequence). This CDR3 contains 13 residues. CDR3 loop: CASSLGRAETQYF. The DNA for the CDR3 is TGTGCTAGCAGCTTAGGGCGGGCCGAGACCCAGTACTTC. The whole variable domain, remainder taken from reference TRBV7-7 and TRBJ2-5, is GAGVSQSPRYKVTKRGQDVTLRCDPISSHATLYWYQQALGQGPEFLTYFNYEAQPDKSGLPSDRFSAERPEGSISTLTIQRTEQRDSAMYRCASSLGRAETQYFGPGTRLLVL.

V and J are TRBV11-2 and TRBJ1-2, with D tentatively TRBD1 (6 bases). With 5 bases removed from V and 8 bases from J, the gap between germline ends came to 15 bases. The CDR3 length is 13 residues. Per the germline V gene, CDR1 is SGHAT and CDR2 is FQNNGV. CDR3 bases: TGTGCCAGCAGCCTCGACCGGGACATAGGCTACACCTTC. It codes for CASSLDRDIGYTF.

The J gene is TRBJ2-3, the V gene TRBV19, with 9 bases lining up with TRBD1. CDR1 is LNHDA and CDR2 is SQIVND in the germline V gene (reference sequence). This CDR3 has 15 amino acids. The V segment lost 7 bases and the J segment 6 bases; nucleotides outside the gene matches: 11. The CDR3 nucleotides are TGTGCCAGTAATAACGTGGGACAGGGACTTGATACGCAGTATTTT. Translation: CASNNVGQGLDTQYF.

The sample holds a few counts of this clone. The chain employs TRBV4-3 and TRBJ2-3; 7 nucleotides match TRBD2. V lost 4 bases to trimming and J lost 1 base; unmatched junction nucleotides: 8. The length of the CDR3 is 16 residues. In germline, CDR1 is LGHNA, CDR2 YSLEER. CDR3 in amino acids: CASSPRASGGTDTQYF. The CDR3 DNA sequence: TGCGCCAGCAGCCCCAGAGCTAGCGGTGGCACAGATACGCAGTATTTT.

The rearrangement links TRBV11-2 to TRBJ2-7; 12 bases are a match to TRBD1. Germline V gene lookup returns CDR1 SGHAT and CDR2 FQNNGV. The ends lost 4 bases at V and 3 bases at J; junction bases unmatched: 7. There are 16 residues in the CDR3. Here the CDR3 DNA reads TGTGCCAGCAGCTCGGGACAGGGGGCGATAAGCTACGAGCAGTACTTC. Its protein product is CASSSGQGAISYEQYF.

The chain couples TRBV6-6 to TRBJ1-6; the match to TRBD1 covers 7 bases. Germline CDR1 MNHNY, CDR2 SVGAGI (reference sequence). The V and J ends lost 5 bases and 7 bases, in that order; junction bases with no gene match: 5. This CDR3 is 14 amino acids long. In nucleotides, the CDR3 is TGTGCCAGCAGTCGACAGGGATTGAATTCACCCCTCCACTTT. It encodes CASSRQGLNSPLHF.

The chain is built from TRBV4-1 and TRBJ1-3, with 7 bases fitting TRBD1. Germline V gene lookup returns CDR1 MGHRA and CDR2 YSYEKL. The V segment lost 4 bases and the J segment 2 bases; nucleotides outside the gene matches: 8. The CDR3 runs 16 residues. CDR3 residues: CASSPEGQATGNTIYF. CDR3 DNA: TGCGCCAGCAGCCCTGAAGGACAGGCAACTGGAAACACCATATATTTT.